Below are 15 T cell receptor beta chains sequenced from a single sample in a study of molecular identifiers for immune sequencing clone quantification. MiXCR, applied by TCRdb to the PCR reads, yields one record per CDR3 protein. The table shows around 470,000 distinct CDR3 sequences, with around 23% occurring only once. Sequenced: naive CD8+ T cells from blood, with Jurkat cell RNA spiked in. Subset described: FACS-sorted CD8+CD4-CCR7+CD45RA+ naive T cells. The origin of the receptors is a human donor in good health. Some libraries in this study had Jurkat cell RNA spiked in.

The V and J genes are TRBV20-1 and TRBJ2-3; tentative D call: TRBD2 (6 bases). This CDR3 comprises 16 residues. Looked up from germline, CDR1 is DFQATT and CDR2 is SNEGSKA (reference sequence). V was cut by 0 bases and J by 3 bases, with 16 bases left in between. This chain's CDR3 is CSARDLRGSVTDTQYF. CDR3 in DNA: TGCAGTGCTAGAGATCTTCGGGGGTCGGTTACAGATACGCAGTATTTT.

This clonotype was detected many times. This chain connects TRBV6-2 or TRBV6-3 to TRBJ2-7; D is unresolved. Germline V gives CDR1 MNHEY, CDR2 SVGEGT. The CDR3 sequence is 13 residues long. V was pared by 6 bases and J by 2 bases, with 11 bases between. CDR3 bases: TGTGCCAGCAGCCCCAAGGGCCCCTACGAGCAGTACTTC. Its protein product is CASSPKGPYEQYF.

On this clonotype itself: A much larger clone differs by one base, so this may be a read error. This chain links TRBV20-1 with TRBJ1-1; D uncertain. This CDR3 region has 12 residues. CDR1 DFQATT and CDR2 SNEGSKA come from the germline V gene (reference sequence). The DNA of the CDR3 is TGCGGTGCCCCCCCCAGCGCAACTGAAGCTTTCTTT. Translating it yields CGAPPSATEAFF.

This clonotype has just a few counts. The chain carries TRBV28 and TRBJ2-7; perhaps TRBD2 as D (5 bases). Trimming cost V 8 bases and J 4 bases, with 21 bases left between them. Germline CDR1 and CDR2: MDHEN and SYDVKM. This CDR3 region has 15 residues. CDR3 protein: CASAHSDGIRYEQYF. CDR3 DNA: TGTGCCAGCGCACACTCGGACGGGATACGGTACGAGCAGTACTTC.

The sample holds one count of this clonotype. The missing conserved phenylalanine or tryptophan at the end of this CDR3 makes a read error likely. The chain has TRBV7-9 and TRBJ2-7, with 7 bases identical to TRBD1. The CDR3 sequence is 14 residues long. Germline loops: CDR1 SEHNR, CDR2 FQNEAQ (reference sequence). DNA of the CDR3: TGTGGCAGCAGCTGGGGGACAGAGGGAGTCGAGCAGTACTCC. The encoded protein is CGSSWGTEGVEQYS.

In the case of this clonotype: This sequence may be a read error, since a much larger clone differs from it by one base. This chain uses TRBV7-6 with TRBJ2-5, with 12 bases fitting TRBD2. The CDR3 sequence is 15 residues long. V gave up 4 bases and J gave up 7 bases; unmatched junction bases: 7. In germline, CDR1 is SGHVS, CDR2 FNYEAQ. This CDR3 reads CASSSTSGGEGTQYF. CDR3 nucleotide sequence: TGTGCCAGCAGCTCGACTAGCGGGGGAGAAGGGACCCAGTACTTC.

The chain recombines TRBV12-3 or TRBV12-4 with TRBJ2-5; TRBD2 matches at 11 bases. The CDR3 totals 15 residues. V dropped 6 bases and J dropped 1; count of bases not matched to a gene: 4. CDR3: CASSYSGGAQETQYF. The CDR3 nucleotides are TGTGCCAGCAGCTATAGCGGGGGGGCCCAAGAGACCCAGTACTTC.

This clonotype was seen at least ten times. The rearrangement links TRBV5-1 to TRBJ2-3, with 8 bases lining up with TRBD1. J was trimmed by 2 bases and V by 4 bases; bases with no gene match: 6. The germline V gene encodes CDR1 SGHRS and CDR2 YFSETQ. This CDR3 is 15 amino acids long. The CDR3 region has the DNA TGCGCCAGCAGCCCTTGGACAGGGCCCACAGATACGCAGTATTTT. Its protein is CASSPWTGPTDTQYF.

This sequence joins TRBV12-3 or TRBV12-4 and TRBJ2-1, with unresolved D. The V end lost 2 bases, the J end lost 14 bases, and 13 bases lay between the germline ends. The CDR3 sequence is 12 residues long. CDR3 residues: CASSLSPSSEFF. For the CDR3, the DNA is TGTGCCAGCAGTTTAAGTCCGTCTTCGGAGTTCTTC.

This chain uses TRBV27 with TRBJ2-5; D is perhaps TRBD2 (6 bases). V dropped 4 bases and J dropped 2 bases, with 8 bases sitting between them. The germline V gene encodes CDR1 MNHEY and CDR2 SMNVEV (reference sequence). This CDR3 contains 13 residues. CDR3 coding DNA: TGTGCCAGCAGTTGGCGGGGTCAAGAGACCCAGTACTTC. Its protein is CASSWRGQETQYF.

The genes are TRBV5-1 and TRBJ2-7; a weak D match, TRBD1 (6 bases). Looked up from germline, CDR1 is SGHRS and CDR2 is YFSETQ. The CDR3 covers 15 residues. Trimming cost V 0 bases and J 3 bases, with 13 bases left between them. The CDR3 DNA sequence: TGCGCCAGCAGCTTGGCTTTGGGGGCCGACTACGAGCAGTACTTC. Its translation is CASSLALGADYEQYF.

This chain links TRBV29-1 with TRBJ2-1; 11 bases agree with TRBD2. V shed 0 bases and J 8 bases; nucleotides not matched to a gene: 9. The CDR3 runs to 16 residues. Germline values: CDR1 SQVTM, CDR2 ANQGSEA. CDR3: CSVEDRLAGGYDEQFF. CDR3 coding DNA: TGCAGCGTTGAAGATCGGCTAGCGGGAGGTTACGATGAGCAGTTCTTC.

In its sample, this clonotype was seen many times. The V and J genes are TRBV12-3 or TRBV12-4 and TRBJ1-1; tentatively, D is TRBD1 (5 bases). The CDR3 is made up of 13 amino acids. Trimming removed 6 bases from V and 5 bases from J, with 13 bases in between. CDR3 nucleotides: TGTGCCAGCAGCCCCTTAGGGGTTACTGAAGCTTTCTTT. Amino acids: CASSPLGVTEAFF.

This clonotype appeared many times. The chain couples TRBV29-1 to TRBJ2-2; 10 nucleotides align to TRBD2. The junction had 11 bases not matched to a gene; V was cut back by 0 bases and J by 10 bases. CDR1 is SQVTM, CDR2 ANQGSEA, per germline. This CDR3 is 16 amino acids long. CDR3 coding DNA: TGCAGCGTTGAAGAAGGCGGGCTAGCGGGAGCCCCGGAGCTGTTTTTT. This codes for CSVEEGGLAGAPELFF.

The V and J genes are TRBV5-6 and TRBJ2-7, with D unclear. This CDR3 comprises 17 residues. Germline values: CDR1 SGHDT, CDR2 YYEEEE. Trimming stripped 4 bases from V and 5 bases from J, with 25 bases between. The CDR3 region has the DNA TGTGCCAGCAGCCCAAGGGCGCAGAACCGGGTAGGCGACGAGCAGTACTTC. Its protein product is CASSPRAQNRVGDEQYF.